A single sample is the source of the 20 T cell receptor beta chains below, sequenced in a study of T-cell memory formation after mild COVID-19. TCRdb processed the 5' RACE reads anew with MiXCR; each CDR3 protein has one entry. The table includes about 14,000 distinct CDR3 sequences, roughly 17% detected once. Sequences were obtained from PBMCs or a T cell subset sorted from them (not recorded which). Receptor source: a man in his late teens or twenties who had mild COVID-19 (a few samples of this study predate the infection). Cell type and time point are not known.

This clonotype was detected only a few times. This chain links TRBV9 with TRBJ1-2; TRBD1 matches at 7 bases. V was pared by 3 bases and J by 2 bases, with 10 bases of the junction left unmatched. There are 16 residues in the CDR3. CDR1 and CDR2 (germline): SGDLS, YYNGEE. The CDR3 DNA is TGTGCCAGCAGCGGAAGCGACAGGGCGGTAAACTATGGCTACACCTTC. This translates into CASSGSDRAVNYGYTF.

The chain combines TRBV15 with TRBJ2-2, with 12 bases fitting TRBD2. V was clipped by 7 bases and J by 4 bases; unmatched bases: 19. The CDR3 covers 20 residues. Germline lookup yields CDR1 LNHNV and CDR2 YYDKDF (reference sequence). CDR3 nucleotide sequence: TGTGCCACCAAGACCGGCATCCTAGCGGGGGGGCCTCGCGGCACCGGGGAGCTGTTTTTT. It translates to CATKTGILAGGPRGTGELFF.

The chain combines TRBV7-3 with TRBJ2-2, with 11 nucleotides matching TRBD1. CDR3 size: 16 residues. Trimming removed 4 bases from V and 4 bases from J; junction bases left unmatched: 5. The germline V gene encodes CDR1 SGHTA and CDR2 FQGTGA. CDR3 DNA: TGTGCCAGCAGCTCCACCGGGACAGGGGGCACCGGGGAGCTGTTTTTT. Encoded protein: CASSSTGTGGTGELFF.

This rearrangement joins TRBV28 to TRBJ2-5, with 7 bases that match TRBD1. Germline CDR1 MDHEN, CDR2 SYDVKM. V gave up 3 bases and J gave up 5 bases; unmatched junction bases: 6. The CDR3 contains 14 residues. This CDR3 reads CASSFAGGLETQYF. The CDR3 DNA reads TGTGCCAGCAGTTTCGCAGGGGGTTTGGAGACCCAGTACTTC.

This clonotype was detected a few times. This chain joins TRBV28 and TRBJ2-2, with D maybe TRBD2 (5 bases). The CDR3 runs to 14 residues. V gave up 7 bases and J gave up 4 bases, with 13 bases separating them. The germline CDR1 and CDR2 sequences are MDHEN and SYDVKM. CDR3 protein: CASNQLVTTGELFF. In DNA, the CDR3 is TGTGCCAGCAACCAACTAGTTACCACCGGGGAGCTGTTTTTT.

The sample holds many counts of this clonotype. The rearrangement links TRBV29-1 to TRBJ2-3, with D possibly TRBD2 on 5 matching bases. This CDR3 has 16 residues. Per germline, CDR1 SQVTM and CDR2 ANQGSEA. V was clipped by 7 bases and J by 2 bases, with 22 bases between them. CDR3 sequence reads: CSATNLDYQLTDTQYF. Written as DNA, the CDR3 is TGCAGCGCCACGAATTTAGACTACCAACTCACAGATACGCAGTATTTT.

The V call is TRBV5-6, the J call TRBJ2-5; 9 bases align to TRBD1. The V gene end was trimmed by 4 bases and the J gene end by 3 bases; junction bases not matched to a gene: 13. Germline V gives CDR1 SGHDT, CDR2 YYEEEE. CDR3 length: 17 residues. The CDR3 is CASSQPRTGEFKETQYF. DNA for the CDR3: TGTGCCAGCAGCCAACCTCGGACAGGGGAATTTAAAGAGACCCAGTACTTC.

This clonotype was counted ten times or more. The V gene is TRBV7-9, the J gene TRBJ2-5; D remains unclear. Looked up from germline, CDR1 is SEHNR and CDR2 is FQNEAQ (reference sequence). The length of the CDR3 is 14 residues. V was shortened by 1 base and J by 7 bases, with 13 bases between the two germline ends. The CDR3: CASSLVVHPWTQYF. CDR3 in DNA: TGTGCCAGCAGCTTAGTGGTCCACCCATGGACCCAGTACTTC.

Notes on this clonotype: A much larger clone differs by one base, so this may be a read error. This chain joins TRBV13 and TRBJ2-7; D uncertain. The V gene's germline CDR1 is PRHDT and CDR2 FYEKMQ (reference sequence). With 5 bases removed from V and 0 bases from J, the gap between germline ends came to 11 bases. The CDR3 spans 14 residues. In nucleotides, the CDR3 is TGTGCCAGCAGCCCGACGGCCAACTCCTACGAGCAGTACTTC. Its protein is CASSPTANSYEQYF.

This clonotype was seen repeatedly, ten times or more. J is TRBJ2-1 and V is TRBV6-1; 10 nucleotides line up with TRBD1. This CDR3 region has 16 residues. V gave up 6 bases and J gave up 3 bases; unmatched junction bases: 8. Germline V CDR1 and CDR2: MNHNS, SASEGT. CDR3 in DNA: TGTGCCAGCAGCGGACAGGGGGTACCTTTCTACAATGAGCAGTTCTTC. It codes for CASSGQGVPFYNEQFF.

The chain uses TRBV3-1 and TRBJ1-1; the D gene is possibly TRBD1 (6 bases). The CDR3 covers 14 residues. The V end was cut by 5 bases, the J end by 7 bases, with 17 bases between. Germline values: CDR1 LGHDT, CDR2 YNNKEL (reference sequence). The CDR3 reads CASSTAQRGVEAFF. CDR3 DNA sequence: TGTGCCAGCAGCACCGCCCAGAGGGGGGTTGAAGCTTTCTTT.

There are a few counts of this clonotype. A much bigger clone sits one base away, suggesting this may be a read error. V gene TRBV6-5 combines with J gene TRBJ2-7; D might be TRBD2 (6 bases). The CDR3 contains 14 residues. Germline V gene sequence: CDR1 MNHEY, CDR2 SVGAGI. Trimming removed 8 bases at V and 3 bases at J, with 17 bases between. The CDR3 DNA is TGTGCCAGCGGTTCCTATCGGGGGTTCTACGAGCAGTACTTC. As protein: CASGSYRGFYEQYF.

This clonotype appeared many times. The chain uses TRBV4-3 and TRBJ2-7; D may correspond to TRBD1 or TRBD2 (5 bases each). The CDR3 is 15 amino acids. Trimming removed 1 base from V and 3 bases from J, with 13 bases in between. CDR1 LGHNA and CDR2 YSLEER come from the germline V gene. The chain's CDR3 is CASSQAGGPFYEQYF. CDR3 DNA: TGCGCCAGCAGCCAAGCTGGGGGACCCTTCTACGAGCAGTACTTC.

The V call is TRBV12-3 or TRBV12-4, the J call TRBJ1-5; possible D gene TRBD1, 5 bases. There are 14 residues in the CDR3. V lost 5 bases, J lost 3 bases, and 11 bases lay in between. The CDR3 region has the DNA TGTGCCAGCAGTATGGAGGGGAACAATCAGCCCCAGCATTTT. It specifies CASSMEGNNQPQHF.

In this sample, this clonotype turned up a few times. The rearrangement uses TRBV19 and TRBJ1-5, with unresolved D. CDR1 is LNHDA, CDR2 SQIVND, per germline (reference sequence). Trimming shortened V by 3 bases and J by 1 base, and 10 bases separated the two germline ends. The CDR3 length is 15 residues. CDR3 nucleotides: TGTGCCAGTAGTATTCTCCCGGGGAGCAATCAGCCCCAGCATTTT. It encodes CASSILPGSNQPQHF.

The chain couples TRBV11-2 to TRBJ2-7; 7 bases match TRBD2. V shed 1 base, J shed 7 bases, and the junction held 7 bases outside the gene matches. The CDR3 covers 14 residues. In germline, CDR1 is SGHAT, CDR2 FQNNGV. The CDR3 loop reads CASSLAGGPFEQYF. The DNA of the CDR3 is TGTGCCAGCAGCTTAGCGGGGGGACCTTTTGAGCAGTACTTC.

This clonotype has ten or more counts. The genes are TRBV2 and TRBJ2-1; unclear D gene. Germline CDR1 reads SNHLY; CDR2 reads FYNNEI. The CDR3 is made up of 15 amino acids. The germline V and J ends were trimmed by 7 bases and 0 bases, with 13 bases remaining between them. The CDR3 region is CASTEVESSYNEQFF. As DNA, the CDR3 is TGTGCCAGCACCGAGGTCGAAAGCTCCTACAATGAGCAGTTCTTC. The full variable domain, in which reference TRBV2 and TRBJ2-1 provide the parts outside the CDR3, is EPEVTQTPSHQVTQMGQEVILRCVPISNHLYFYWYRQILGQKVEFLVSFYNNEISEKSEIFDDQFSVERPDGSNFTLKIRSTKLEDSAMYFCASTEVESSYNEQFFGPGTRLTVL.

This clonotype showed up many times. The chain employs TRBV11-2 and TRBJ2-7; 9 nucleotides agree with TRBD1. J lost 3 bases, V lost 4 bases, and 7 bases had no gene match. The CDR3 runs to 15 residues. The germline CDR1 and CDR2 sequences are SGHAT and FQNNGV. The CDR3 nucleotides are TGTGCCAGCAGCTCGAGGGGACAGGGTGGCTACGAGCAGTACTTC. Amino acid sequence: CASSSRGQGGYEQYF. The variable domain in full, completed from reference TRBV11-2 and TRBJ2-7, reads EAGVAQSPRYKIIEKRQSVAFWCNPISGHATLYWYQQILGQGPKLLIQFQNNGVVDDSQLPKDRFSAERLKGVDSTLKIQPAKLEDSAVYLCASSSRGQGGYEQYFGPGTRLTVT.

This clonotype has ten or more counts. The chain uses TRBV7-8 and TRBJ1-6; maybe TRBD1 (5 bases). The V gene lost 5 bases and the J gene lost 2 bases, with 19 bases spanning the gap. CDR3 length equals 18 residues. Germline V gives CDR1 SGHVS, CDR2 FQNEAQ. The CDR3 sequence: CASSTTTRDSTYNSPLHF. Written as DNA, the CDR3 is TGTGCCAGCAGCACAACTACCCGGGACTCCACCTATAATTCACCCCTCCACTTT.

This clonotype was seen at least ten times. The chain combines TRBV20-1 with TRBJ1-4; no definite D call. This CDR3 is 14 amino acids long. Germline V CDR1 and CDR2: DFQATT, SNEGSKA (reference sequence). Trimming took 5 bases from V and 2 from J, leaving 12 bases between them. CDR3 loop: CSAFWQETNEKLFF. The CDR3 nucleotides are TGCAGTGCTTTTTGGCAGGAGACTAATGAAAAACTGTTTTTT.